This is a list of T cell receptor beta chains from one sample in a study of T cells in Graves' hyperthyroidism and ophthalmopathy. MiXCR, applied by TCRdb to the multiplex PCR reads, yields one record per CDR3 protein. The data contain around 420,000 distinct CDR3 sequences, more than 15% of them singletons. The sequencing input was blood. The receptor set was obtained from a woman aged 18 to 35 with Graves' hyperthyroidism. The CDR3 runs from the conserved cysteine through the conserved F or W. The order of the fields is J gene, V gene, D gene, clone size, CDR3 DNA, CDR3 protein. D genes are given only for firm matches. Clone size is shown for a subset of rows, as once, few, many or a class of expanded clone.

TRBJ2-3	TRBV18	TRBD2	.	TGTGCCAGCTCACCACCTAGCGGGGTCACAGATACGCAGTATTTT	CASSPPSGVTDTQYF
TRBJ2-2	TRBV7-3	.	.	TGTGCCAGCAGCCCCCCGTGGGGGAAGGACGGGGAGCTGTTTTTT	CASSPPWGKDGELFF
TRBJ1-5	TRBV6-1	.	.	TGTGCCAGCCTACTTTGGGACGGCGGCCAGCCCCAGCATTTT	CASLLWDGGQPQHF
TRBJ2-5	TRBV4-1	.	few	TGCGCCAGCAGCCAAGTGAGGGTCAAGGCAGGGACCCAAGAGACCCAGTACTTC	CASSQVRVKAGTQETQYF
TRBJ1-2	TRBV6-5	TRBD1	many	TGTGCCAGCAGTTACTCCCGGACAGGGGAATTGGGCGGCTACACCTTC	CASSYSRTGELGGYTF
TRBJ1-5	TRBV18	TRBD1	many	TGTGCCAGCGCGCCTGGACAGGGAGGTAATCAGCCCCAGCATTTT	CASAPGQGGNQPQHF
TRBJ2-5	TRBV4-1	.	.	TGCGCCAGCAGCCAGAGATCCGGGGCGGGCGAGACCCAGTACTTC	CASSQRSGAGETQYF
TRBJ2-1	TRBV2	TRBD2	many	TGTGCCAGCACCCCTGGACTAGCGGTTAACAATGAGCAGTTCTTC	CASTPGLAVNNEQFF
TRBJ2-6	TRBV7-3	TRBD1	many	TGTGCCAGCAGCTCAGCTCCGGGACAGGGGACAACGGCCAACGTCCTGACTTTC	CASSSAPGQGTTANVLTF
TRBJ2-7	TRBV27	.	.	TGTGCCAGCAGTTTCCAGTGGGGGGACTACGAGCAGTACTTC	CASSFQWGDYEQYF